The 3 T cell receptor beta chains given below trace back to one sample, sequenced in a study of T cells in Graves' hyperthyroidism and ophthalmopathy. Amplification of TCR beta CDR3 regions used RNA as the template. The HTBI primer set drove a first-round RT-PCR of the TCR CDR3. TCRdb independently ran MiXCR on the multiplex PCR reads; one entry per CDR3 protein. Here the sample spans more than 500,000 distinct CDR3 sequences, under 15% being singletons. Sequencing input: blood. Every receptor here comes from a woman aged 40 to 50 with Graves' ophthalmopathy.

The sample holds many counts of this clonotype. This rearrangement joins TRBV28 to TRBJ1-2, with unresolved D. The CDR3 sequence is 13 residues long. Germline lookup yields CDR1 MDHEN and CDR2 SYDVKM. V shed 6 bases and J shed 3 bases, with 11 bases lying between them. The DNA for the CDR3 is TGTGCCAGCAGGTCGGAGGAGGACTATGGCTACACCTTC. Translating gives CASRSEEDYGYTF.

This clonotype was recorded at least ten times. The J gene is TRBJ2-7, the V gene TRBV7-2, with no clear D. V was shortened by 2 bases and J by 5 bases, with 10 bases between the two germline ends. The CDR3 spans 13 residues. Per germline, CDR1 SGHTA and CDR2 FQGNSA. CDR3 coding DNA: TGTGCCAGCAGCTTAACTGTTGTGGACGAGCAGTACTTC. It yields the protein CASSLTVVDEQYF.

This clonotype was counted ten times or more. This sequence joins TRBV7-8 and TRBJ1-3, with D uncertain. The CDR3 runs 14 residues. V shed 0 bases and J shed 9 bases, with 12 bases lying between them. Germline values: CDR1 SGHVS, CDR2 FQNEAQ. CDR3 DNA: TGTGCCAGCAGCTTAGCAGGGTATGCGGGCACCATATATTTT. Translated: CASSLAGYAGTIYF.